This is a list of T cell receptor beta chains from one sample in a study of blood T cell repertoires in COVID-19. Produced via immunoSEQ multiplex PCR; TCRdb's table is partial and in-frame only. The table includes 85,000 to 95,000 clones, approximately 86% detected once. What was sequenced was peripheral blood. The origin of the receptors is a woman of 80 years or more with acute or convalescent COVID-19. Each CDR3 is given with its conserved first and last residue. The D gene is left open where the match is weak. Clone size is not always given. Where it is, it says once, few, many or a class for expanded clones.

clone_size: .
j_call: TRBJ2-1
v_call: TRBV24-1
d_call: .
cdr3_nt: TGTGCCGTTGCCCCCCGGGACATGGCGAGGAATGAGCAGTTCTTC
cdr3_aa: CAVAPRDMARNEQFF

clone_size: .
j_call: TRBJ2-1
v_call: TRBV6-4
d_call: TRBD2
cdr3_nt: TGTGCCAGCAGTTTACTAGCGGGGGCGAGAAATGAGCAGTTCTTC
cdr3_aa: CASSLLAGARNEQFF

clone_size: .
j_call: TRBJ2-7
v_call: TRBV7-9
d_call: .
cdr3_nt: TGTGCCAGCAGCTTAGGGGACAACGAGCAGTACTTC
cdr3_aa: CASSLGDNEQYF

clone_size: .
j_call: TRBJ2-3
v_call: TRBV5-1
d_call: TRBD2
cdr3_nt: TGCGCCAGCAGCTTGGAGGGACTAGCGCCCACAGATACGCAGTATTTT
cdr3_aa: CASSLEGLAPTDTQYF

clone_size: .
j_call: TRBJ2-1
v_call: TRBV5-1
d_call: TRBD1
cdr3_nt: TGCGCCAGCAGCCCACAGGGGGGAGGGCAGTTCTTC
cdr3_aa: CASSPQGGGQFF

clone_size: .
j_call: TRBJ2-5
v_call: TRBV7-3
d_call: TRBD1
cdr3_nt: TGTGCCAGCAGCTCACAGGGGGCGAGTCAGGAGACCCAGTACTTC
cdr3_aa: CASSSQGASQETQYF

clone_size: .
j_call: TRBJ1-3
v_call: TRBV4-1
d_call: .
cdr3_nt: TGCGCCAGCAGCCCAACAGGGTACGGAAACACCATATATTTT
cdr3_aa: CASSPTGYGNTIYF

clone_size: once
j_call: TRBJ1-3
v_call: TRBV11-3
d_call: .
cdr3_nt: TGTGCCAGCAGCCCGGACAGTGCCCGCTCTGGAAACACCATATATTTT
cdr3_aa: CASSPDSARSGNTIYF

clone_size: .
j_call: TRBJ1-1
v_call: TRBV18
d_call: TRBD1
cdr3_nt: TGTGCCAGCTCACCTGCACAGGGGCCGGGAACTGAAGCTTTCTTT
cdr3_aa: CASSPAQGPGTEAFF

clone_size: .
j_call: TRBJ1-1
v_call: TRBV2
d_call: .
cdr3_nt: TGTGCCAGCAGTGATTGGGAGGCAACGGTTGAAGCTTTCTTT
cdr3_aa: CASSDWEATVEAFF

clone_size: once
j_call: TRBJ1-2
v_call: TRBV29-1
d_call: .
cdr3_nt: TGCAGCACTGGACAGCTCGATGGCTACACCTTC
cdr3_aa: CSTGQLDGYTF

clone_size: .
j_call: TRBJ2-3
v_call: TRBV9
d_call: .
cdr3_nt: TGTGCCAGCAGCACGGGACTCACAGATACGCAGTATTTT
cdr3_aa: CASSTGLTDTQYF

clone_size: .
j_call: TRBJ1-4
v_call: TRBV4-1
d_call: TRBD1
cdr3_nt: TGCGCCAGCAGCCAAACTGGGACAGGGGCAACTAATGAAAAACTGTTTTTT
cdr3_aa: CASSQTGTGATNEKLFF

clone_size: .
j_call: TRBJ1-1
v_call: TRBV2
d_call: TRBD1
cdr3_nt: TGTGCCAGCAGTGTCGACAGGGGTGAAGCTTTCTTT
cdr3_aa: CASSVDRGEAFF

clone_size: .
j_call: TRBJ2-1
v_call: TRBV7-3
d_call: .
cdr3_nt: TGTGCCAGCAGCCTTACAGGGCTCAATGAGCAGTTCTTC
cdr3_aa: CASSLTGLNEQFF

clone_size: .
j_call: TRBJ1-6
v_call: TRBV30
d_call: .
cdr3_nt: TGTGCCTGGAGTGGCAGGACAGCTTATAATTCACCCCTCCACTTT
cdr3_aa: CAWSGRTAYNSPLHF

clone_size: .
j_call: TRBJ1-4
v_call: TRBV15
d_call: TRBD1
cdr3_nt: TGTGCCACCAGCAGAGATCGCGGTACAGGGGGCCGGGCAACTAATGAAAAACTGTTTTTT
cdr3_aa: CATSRDRGTGGRATNEKLFF